This T cell receptor beta chain was recorded in a study of CD8 T cells in Susac syndrome. Reverse transcription of roughly 0.5 to 1 ug RNA used random hexamers. Amplification of TCR beta CDR3 across 54 Vbeta and 13 Jbeta was performed with immunoSEQ multiplex PCR. TCRdb re-analysed the immunoSEQ multiplex PCR reads in MiXCR, keeping a single row per CDR3 protein. The sample includes a few hundred thousand distinct CDR3 sequences, roughly 96% of them seen just once. The CDR3 spans 15 residues. Unmatched junction bases numbered 6, after V lost 2 bases and J lost 2 bases. The V gene's germline CDR1 is GTSNPN and CDR2 SVGIG (reference sequence). TCR beta sequences were obtained from blood CD8+ and CD4+ T cells. Negative magnetic isolation gave CD8+ and CD4+ cells; FACS enriched CD8+ TEMRA.

The sequenced material came from CD4+ T cells from PBMCs. This chain uses TRBV30 with TRBJ1-5; 7 bases map to TRBD1. This clonotype originated in a human donor with multiple sclerosis. The CDR3 DNA is TGTGCCTGGAGTTTCACAGGGGCGGGCAATCAGCCCCAGCATTTT. Translated: CAWSFTGAGNQPQHF.